The source of this T cell receptor beta chain is a study of identical twins. Whole-study findings and limits: Analyses of zero insertions could, in part, be confounded by invariant MAIT and iNKT cells. Whereas memory repertoires showed no such difference, abundant cord blood beta clonotypes carried fewer insertions. Monozygotic twin pairs showed more out-of-frame TCR alpha sharing than models estimated. An excess of low generation probability was shown by twin-shared out-of-frame alpha sequences.

One entry per CDR3 protein, called by TCRdb with MiXCR from the 5' RACE reads. The table has just under 550,000 distinct CDR3 sequences, roughly 15% seen once; the top ten hold around 0.48%. This clonotype has a count of ten or more. Its antigen is currently unknown. The same sample was also studied in work on yellow fever vaccine responses in identical twins.

The sequence came from a woman aged 18-29 years in good health. The source material was CD4+ T cells sorted from blood.

In DNA, the CDR3 is TGCGCCAGCAGCCTGGACTATAGCGGAGGCACAGATACGCAGTATTTT. This codes for CASSLDYSGGTDTQYF. The chain couples TRBV5-1 to TRBJ2-3; possibly TRBD2 for D (6 bases). Between the trimmed V and J ends, which lost 4 bases and 1 base, there was a span of 16 bases. The germline CDR1 and CDR2 sequences are SGHRS and YFSETQ. CDR3 length: 16 residues.